Shown below are 18 T cell receptor beta chains from a single sample sequenced in a study of cytomegalovirus exposure and HLA in healthy donors. Measured with immunoSEQ multiplex PCR; TCRdb has only the in-frame clones, and not every one. The sample records about 220,000 clones, approximately 90% being singletons. Material for sequencing was PBMCs. Receptors originate from a woman younger than 30 in good health and CMV-seronegative.

CDR3 sequence: CASRRGQGVEKLFF. CDR3 DNA: TGTGCCAGCAGACGAGGACAGGGTGTCGAAAAACTGTTTTTT. The chain uses TRBV27 and TRBJ1-4; the match to TRBD1 covers 8 bases. The trim removed 6 bases at V and 8 bases at J, leaving 8 bases unmatched. This CDR3 has 14 amino acids. CDR1 is MNHEY, CDR2 SMNVEV, per germline (reference sequence).

In this sample, this clone turned up a few times. The chain employs TRBV5-8 and TRBJ2-7; 7 bases agree with TRBD2. V was pared by 0 bases and J by 5 bases, with 17 bases of the junction left unmatched. CDR1 SGHTS and CDR2 YDEGEE come from the germline V gene. The CDR3 contains 18 residues. The CDR3, as DNA: TGTGCCAGCAGCTTGGGAAGGTTTATGGTCGTAGCGGGTGACGAGCAGTACTTC. It yields the protein CASSLGRFMVVAGDEQYF.

The chain couples TRBV27 to TRBJ2-7; 10 bases are shared with TRBD1. CDR1 and CDR2 from the germline V gene are MNHEY and SMNVEV (reference sequence). This CDR3 comprises 14 residues. With 3 bases clipped from V and 6 bases from J, the junction kept 5 bases outside the gene matches. CDR3 residues: CASSFRGTGVEQYF. CDR3 bases: TGTGCCAGCAGTTTCCGCGGGACAGGGGTCGAGCAGTACTTC.

The rearrangement uses TRBV5-1 and TRBJ2-7; a possible D gene is TRBD1 (5 bases). CDR3 size: 16 residues. Germline V gives CDR1 SGHRS, CDR2 YFSETQ. Trimming stripped 4 bases from V and 2 bases from J, with 19 bases between. The CDR3 region is CASSPLAATGPYEQYF. In DNA, the CDR3 is TGCGCCAGCAGCCCACTCGCCGCTACAGGTCCCTACGAGCAGTACTTC.

This sequence joins TRBV4-2 and TRBJ2-5; 12 nucleotides agree with TRBD1. Trimming removed 1 base from V and 5 bases from J; junction bases left unmatched: 14. Germline assignment: CDR1 LGHNA and CDR2 YNFKEQ. The CDR3 contains 19 residues. The CDR3 nucleotides read TGTGCCAGCAGCCAAGTTGTGGGACAGGGGGCTCTAGAGCGGGAGACCCAGTACTTC. It is translated as CASSQVVGQGALERETQYF.

V gene TRBV5-5 combines with J gene TRBJ2-4; tentative D call: TRBD2 (5 bases). The CDR3 has 19 amino acids. Trimming stripped 0 bases from V and 0 bases from J, with 19 bases between. In germline, CDR1 is SGHKS, CDR2 YYEKEE (reference sequence). The CDR3 nucleotides read TGTGCCAGCAGCTTGGATTCCGAGTGGGCGGGTCTAGCCAAAAACATTCAGTACTTC. This translates into CASSLDSEWAGLAKNIQYF.

The chain employs TRBV6-1 and TRBJ1-2; 8 bases are a match to TRBD1. The CDR3 loop spans 11 amino acids. Germline V CDR1 and CDR2: MNHNS, SASEGT. V trimming: 8 bases; J trimming: 5 bases; junction bases outside the gene matches: 1. The CDR3: CASRTGYGYTF. DNA of the CDR3: TGTGCCAGCCGGACAGGGTATGGCTACACCTTC.

The V gene is TRBV12-2, the J gene TRBJ1-5; the table calls TRBD1, which could not be checked here. TRBV12-2 is a listed pseudogene. The CDR3 is 10 residues long. In nucleotides, the CDR3 is TGTGTCCCAGGCAATCAGCCCCAGCATTTT. Translated, it gives CVPGNQPQHF.

The rearrangement joins TRBV5-6 to TRBJ1-3; D gene uncertain. The ends were cut back, 3 bases at V and 0 bases at J, with 7 bases in the middle. This CDR3 contains 14 residues. Germline CDR1 SGHDT, CDR2 YYEEEE. The CDR3 DNA reads as TGTGCCAGCAGCTCTCTGAGCTCTGGAAACACCATATATTTT. Amino acid sequence: CASSSLSSGNTIYF. The entire variable domain, with the rest obtained from reference TRBV5-6 and TRBJ1-3, is as follows: DAGVTQSPTHLIKTRGQQVTLRCSPKSGHDTVSWYQQALGQGPQFIFQYYEEEERQRGNFPDRFSGHQFPNYSSELNVNALLLGDSALYLCASSSLSSGNTIYFGEGSWLTVV.

This chain connects TRBV6-1 to TRBJ2-7; 8 bases map to TRBD1. The trim removed 2 bases at V and 5 bases at J, leaving 11 bases unmatched. The CDR3 extends over 16 amino acids. CDR1 MNHNS and CDR2 SASEGT come from the germline V gene. Written as DNA, the CDR3 is TGTGCCAGCAGTGAACAGTCCAGGGGGCTGGGCCACGAGCAGTACTTC. This encodes CASSEQSRGLGHEQYF.

The CDR3 sequence: CASSSGRGRSYGYTF. CDR3 DNA: TGTGCCAGCAGTTCGGGACGGGGGAGGAGCTATGGCTACACCTTC. The V call is TRBV7-2, the J call TRBJ1-2; TRBD1 is a possible D gene (5 bases). CDR3 length equals 15 residues. Germline V CDR1 and CDR2: SGHTA, FQGNSA. The V end lost 6 bases, the J end lost 4 bases, and 18 bases lay between the germline ends.

V is TRBV2 and J is TRBJ1-2; D unresolved. The CDR3 is 14 residues long. The V end was cut by 1 base, the J end by 5 bases, with 11 bases between. The germline gives CDR1 SNHLY, CDR2 FYNNEI. The CDR3, as DNA: TGTGCCAGCAGTGAAGATCGGGTTGGGTATGGCTACACCTTC. Its translation is CASSEDRVGYGYTF.

The chain is built from TRBV7-9 and TRBJ2-7; TRBD1 matches 10 bases. Germline-derived CDR1 and CDR2 are SEHNR and FQNEAQ (reference sequence). Unmatched junction bases numbered 8, after V lost 6 bases and J lost 3 bases. This CDR3 is built from 15 residues. CDR3 in DNA: TGTGCCAGCAGTTCCCCCGGGACAGGGGTCTACGAGCAGTACTTC. Its translation: CASSSPGTGVYEQYF.

This chain links TRBV5-1 with TRBJ1-1, with 10 bases lining up with TRBD1. J gave up 5 bases and V 5 bases, and 9 bases lay outside the gene matches. The germline gives CDR1 SGHRS, CDR2 YFSETQ. This CDR3 is built from 15 residues. The CDR3 region is CASRHPRQGATEAFF. The DNA of the CDR3 is TGCGCCAGCAGACACCCCCGACAGGGGGCGACTGAAGCTTTCTTT.

V gene TRBV5-1 combines with J gene TRBJ2-7; 7 bases line up with TRBD1. Germline V CDR1 and CDR2: SGHRS, YFSETQ. The V and J ends lost 2 bases and 3 bases, in that order; junction bases with no gene match: 11. The CDR3 runs to 16 residues. CDR3 nucleotides: TGCGCCAGCAGCTTCGCCCCGTCTCAGGGGGTCTACGAGCAGTACTTC. The encoded protein is CASSFAPSQGVYEQYF.

The J gene is TRBJ2-7, the V gene TRBV5-1; possibly TRBD1 for D (5 bases). This CDR3 contains 15 residues. The V and J ends lost 0 bases and 7 bases respectively, with 17 bases between them. Per the germline V gene, CDR1 is SGHRS and CDR2 is YFSETQ. The CDR3 coding sequence is TGCGCCAGCAGCTTGGAAGGGGCTGCCAGGGAAGAGCAGTACTTC. Its protein is CASSLEGAAREEQYF. The full variable domain, in which reference TRBV5-1 and TRBJ2-7 provide the parts outside the CDR3, is KAGVTQTPRYLIKTRGQQVTLSCSPISGHRSVSWYQQTPGQGLQFLFEYFSETQRNKGNFPGRFSGRQFSNSRSEMNVSTLELGDSALYLCASSLEGAAREEQYFGPGTRLTVT.

The chain recombines TRBV5-1 with TRBJ2-1; 9 nucleotides align to TRBD2. Germline CDR1 and CDR2: SGHRS and YFSETQ. This CDR3 region has 16 residues. The J segment lost 2 bases and the V segment lost 0 bases, leaving 3 bases of the junction unmatched. CDR3 DNA: TGCGCCAGCAGCTTGGGAGCGGGAGGCACCTACAATGAGCAGTTCTTC. It specifies CASSLGAGGTYNEQFF.

The chain carries TRBV29-1 and TRBJ2-1; possibly TRBD1 for D (5 bases). Germline V CDR1 and CDR2: SQVTM, ANQGSEA. Trimming left V 5 bases short and J 15 bases short, with 23 bases between. CDR3 length: 13 amino acids. CDR3 sequence (DNA): TGCAGCGTTCTGTATCCACAAGGGGCTTTTAGGTTCTTC. Protein: CSVLYPQGAFRFF.